This T cell receptor beta chain was captured in a study of blood T cell repertoires in COVID-19. Germline loops: CDR1 SEHNR, CDR2 FQNEAQ (reference sequence). The CDR3 is made up of 15 amino acids. V trimming: 6 bases; J trimming: 4 bases; junction bases outside the gene matches: 10. The method was immunoSEQ multiplex PCR; TCRdb's version includes in-frame clones alone and lacks a portion of them. The table includes approximately 140,000 clones, around 86% detected once. This rearrangement joins TRBV7-9 to TRBJ1-1; 8 bases map to TRBD1. This receptor was obtained from a middle-aged man with active or convalescent COVID-19. Sequencing was carried out using peripheral blood. CDR3: CASRFVTGVATEAFF. The CDR3 coding sequence is TGTGCCAGCAGGTTCGTGACAGGGGTGGCCACTGAAGCTTTCTTT.